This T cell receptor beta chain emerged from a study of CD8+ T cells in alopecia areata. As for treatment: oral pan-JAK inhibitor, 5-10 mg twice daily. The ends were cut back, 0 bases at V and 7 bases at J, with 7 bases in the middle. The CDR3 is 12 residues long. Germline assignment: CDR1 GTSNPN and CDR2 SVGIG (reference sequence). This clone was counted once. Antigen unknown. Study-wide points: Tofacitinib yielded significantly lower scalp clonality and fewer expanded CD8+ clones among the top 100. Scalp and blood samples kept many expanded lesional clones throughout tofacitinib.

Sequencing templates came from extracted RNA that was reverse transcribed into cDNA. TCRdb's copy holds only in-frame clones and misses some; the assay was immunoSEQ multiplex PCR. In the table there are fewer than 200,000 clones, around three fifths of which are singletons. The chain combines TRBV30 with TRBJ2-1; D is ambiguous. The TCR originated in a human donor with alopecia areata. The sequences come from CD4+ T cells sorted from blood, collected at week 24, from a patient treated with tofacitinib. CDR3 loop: CAWSVKGNEQFF. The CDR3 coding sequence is TGTGCCTGGAGTGTAAAGGGTAATGAGCAGTTCTTC.